Sequencing of this T cell receptor beta chain was carried out in a study of CD8 T cells in Susac syndrome. Germline CDR1 is SGHTA and CDR2 is FQGTGA. The CDR3 totals 16 residues. V was cut by 5 bases and J by 9 bases, with 23 bases left in between. The RNA input was about 0.5 to 1 ug, and it was reverse transcribed with random hexamers. Using its own MiXCR run on the immunoSEQ multiplex PCR reads, TCRdb lists one record per CDR3 protein. Among approximately 150,000 distinct CDR3 sequences listed, around 93% were seen once. The count of this clonotype is one. The target antigen is unknown. General study findings and limits: The study recognized that the number of individuals in its TCR sequencing and HLA analysis was relatively small.

Sequencing of TCR beta was undertaken in CD8+ and CD4+ T cells derived from blood. The source material was CD4+ T cells from PBMCs. The origin of this receptor is a human donor with multiple sclerosis. The V gene is TRBV7-3, the J gene TRBJ2-1; no reliable D call. CDR3 DNA: TGTGCCAGCAGCCGAGCCCAAGCGCCCAAAGGCGGTGAGCAGTTCTTC. This codes for CASSRAQAPKGGEQFF. Variable domain in full (rest from reference TRBV7-3 and TRBJ2-1): GAGVSQTPSNKVTEKGKYVELRCDPISGHTALYWYRQSLGQGPEFLIYFQGTGAADDSGLPNDRFFAVRPEGSVSTLKIQRTERGDSAVYLCASSRAQAPKGGEQFFGPGTRLTVL.